This T cell receptor (beta chain) was identified in a study of blood T cell repertoires in COVID-19. Germline loops: CDR1 SEHNR, CDR2 FQNEAQ (reference sequence). The V gene end was trimmed by 6 bases and the J gene end by 5 bases; junction bases not matched to a gene: 7. The length of the CDR3 is 15 residues. In the original analysis: Reference gene primer amplification yielded estimated nucleated cell counts. TCRdb's table, derived via immunoSEQ multiplex PCR, lists solely in-frame clones and lacks some. D and trimming come from the DNA, and the V and J calls and clone size come from that table. The data show around 300,000 clones, about 90% seen once.

This clonotype originated in a woman in her thirties who had recovered from COVID-19. The source material was PBMCs or T cells enriched from blood (not recorded which). The V and J genes are TRBV7-9 and TRBJ2-3, with TRBD2 identical over 11 bases. The CDR3 loop reads CASRPRLAGLDTQYF. The CDR3 region has the DNA TGTGCCAGCAGACCTAGACTAGCGGGATTAGATACGCAGTATTTT.